Listed below are T cell receptor beta chains from one sample, sequenced in a study of identical twins. Each CDR3 protein is one row after TCRdb ran MiXCR on the 5' RACE reads. The table shows over 600,000 distinct CDR3 sequences, with 21% occurring only once. These data also formed part of another study, on T cells expressing NK-cell markers.

The sample comprised PBMCs. The receptors come from a woman younger than 35 in good health. Each CDR3 is given with its conserved first and last residue. A D gene is named only where the DNA matches it firmly. Clone size, where shown, is once, few, many, or a class for clones that have expanded.

abundance | v_gene | d_gene | CDR3aa
NA | TRBV10-3 | NA | CAISAMGTDTQYF
many | TRBV27 | NA | CASSWGRVSSYNEQFF
once | TRBV7-9 | NA | CASSGGMGEKLFF
few | TRBV5-4 | NA | CASSWTEQETQYF
NA | TRBV3-1 | NA | CASSHLGAVQETQYF
NA | TRBV20-1 | TRBD2 | CSTLILRDYSYEQYF
few | TRBV20-1 | TRBD1 | CSLTGGHEQYF
NA | TRBV18 | TRBD1 | CASSTTGGGEQYF
NA | TRBV12-5 | NA | CASGLGGKNIQYF
many | TRBV6-1 | TRBD2 | CASSLGLAGGEQFF
few | TRBV25-1 | TRBD1 | CASGPGQGLNEQFF
NA | TRBV20-1 | NA | CSARDGRAEGGYTF
many | TRBV7-9 | TRBD2 | CAAVAGATYNEQFF
NA | TRBV9 | NA | CASSVRDRDNEQFF
many | TRBV7-8 | NA | CASSLGRVEQYF
many | TRBV7-2 | NA | CASSLMPTYNEQFF
few | TRBV5-1 | NA | CASSQGLGVEPQHF
few | TRBV7-2 | NA | CASSLAAGTAETQYF
many | TRBV7-2 | TRBD2 | CASSFAGGGADTQYF
medium-sized | TRBV20-1 | TRBD2 | CSAQLAGVSDTQYF
NA | TRBV5-1 | NA | CASSTNREYTEAFF
few | TRBV5-6 | NA | CASSRGEAKNIQYF
few | TRBV7-2 | NA | CASSRERGTYEQYF
few | TRBV12-3/TRBV12-4 | TRBD1 | CASTDTGEIYEQYF
few | TRBV6-5 | TRBD1 | CASSYSTGTGGHGYTF
NA | TRBV5-1 | NA | CASRLTADIAFF
NA | TRBV7-8 | TRBD2 | CASSLGLAGVIWYEQYF
NA | TRBV11-2 | NA | CASSWGLMILKGERYNEQFF
NA | TRBV27 | TRBD2 | CASGLANSKHEQFF
NA | TRBV2 | NA | CASRVLQGLQETQYF
NA | TRBV7-2 | NA | CASSLGGAGREQFF
few | TRBV24-1 | NA | CATSDFDSGDNEQFF
few | TRBV5-1 | NA | CASSFGGSRGTDTQYF
NA | TRBV29-1 | NA | CSVRLGTRNEKLFF
NA | TRBV11-2 | TRBD2 | CASSLRLAGEYYEQYF
NA | TRBV20-1 | NA | CSAPSAVVYHNEQFF
many | TRBV20-1 | NA | CSAAGETQYF
NA | TRBV28 | TRBD2 | CASRGSKLTDTQYF
NA | TRBV6-5 | NA | CASSYSSSRTTGNSPLHF
few | TRBV10-1 | NA | CASSGARMDTQYF
few | TRBV29-1 | NA | CSAWEGGNQPQHF
NA | TRBV7-9 | TRBD2 | CASSFSQTSEAGELFF
few | TRBV12-3/TRBV12-4 | TRBD2 | CASSPGTSGRGTNTGELFF
few | TRBV20-1 | NA | CSATFYHGTSNQPQHF
few | TRBV7-9 | NA | CASSLTVGYTF
few | TRBV4-3 | TRBD2 | CASSPGGRGHTDTQYF
NA | TRBV19 | NA | CASSPIGTRDGEQYF
NA | TRBV6-6 | NA | CASRTHREWGQYF
NA | TRBV7-9 | NA | CASSLSNQETQYF
NA | TRBV5-1 | TRBD2 | CASSHRDYQGTQYF
few | TRBV12-3/TRBV12-4 | TRBD2 | CASSFQGGRARETQYF
NA | TRBV18 | TRBD1 | CASSATGGKDTQYF